The 21 T cell receptor beta chains below come from one sample, sequenced in a study of T cell changes during pregnancy in multiple sclerosis. Only in-frame clones appear in the TCRdb table, and some are missing; sequencing was by immunoSEQ multiplex PCR. The data show fewer than 95,000 clones, 85% to 95% seen once. This material consisted of peripheral blood, taken in the third trimester of pregnancy. These receptors were collected from a female donor with multiple sclerosis, enrolled in a pregnancy study.

The V call is TRBV5-1, the J call TRBJ2-1, with 7 bases aligning to TRBD2. This CDR3 is built from 15 residues. The germline CDR1 and CDR2 sequences are SGHRS and YFSETQ. With V trimmed by 0 bases and J by 5 bases, 5 bases remained unmatched. Here the CDR3 reads CASSLAGGSNNEQFF. CDR3 sequence (DNA): TGCGCCAGCAGCTTGGCCGGCGGGAGCAACAATGAGCAGTTCTTC.

The chain couples TRBV5-4 to TRBJ2-1; maybe TRBD2 (6 bases). The CDR3 contains 18 residues. V dropped 0 bases and J dropped 4 bases, with 20 bases sitting between them. Germline assignment: CDR1 SGHNT and CDR2 YYREEE (reference sequence). The CDR3 loop is CASSLDSSGGNTYNEQFF. For the CDR3, the DNA is TGTGCCAGCAGCTTGGATTCGTCGGGCGGGAACACTTACAATGAGCAGTTCTTC.

The chain is built from TRBV19 and TRBJ2-3; 8 bases map to TRBD2. CDR3 length: 18 residues. Unmatched junction bases numbered 14, after V lost 5 bases and J lost 1 base. Germline V gene data show CDR1 as LNHDA and CDR2 as SQIVND (reference sequence). The CDR3 loop is CASSSRGRSGRGTDTQYF. For the CDR3, the DNA is TGTGCCAGTAGTTCTCGGGGGAGGAGCGGGAGAGGCACAGATACGCAGTATTTT. The whole variable domain, filled in from reference TRBV19 and TRBJ2-3, reads DGGITQSPKYLFRKEGQNVTLSCEQNLNHDAMYWYRQDPGQGLRLIYYSQIVNDFQKGDIAEGYSVSREKKESFPLTVTSAQKNPTAFYLCASSSRGRSGRGTDTQYFGPGTRLTVL.

The CDR3 region has the DNA TGTGCCAGTATCCAGACGGGGGGGAGGAACACTGAAGCTTTCTTT. This codes for CASIQTGGRNTEAFF. The rearrangement uses TRBV19 and TRBJ1-1, with a tentative D call TRBD1 (5 bases). CDR3 length: 15 residues. V gave up 7 bases and J gave up 1 base, with 16 bases separating them. In germline, CDR1 is LNHDA, CDR2 SQIVND (reference sequence).

In this sample, this clone turned up once. The rearrangement joins TRBV5-1 to TRBJ2-3, with TRBD2 matching 9 bases. The CDR3 has 18 residues. Germline loops: CDR1 SGHRS, CDR2 YFSETQ. Trimming removed 3 bases from V and 0 bases from J; junction bases left unmatched: 11. CDR3 sequence (DNA): TGCGCCAGCAGCTCTAGCGGGAACGCCGGAGCTAGCACAGATACGCAGTATTTT. This gives the protein CASSSSGNAGASTDTQYF.

Concerning this clone: Other DNA sequences from this sample encode an identical CDR3 as well. This chain links TRBV5-4 with TRBJ2-7; TRBD2 agrees at 8 bases. Germline trimming cut 0 bases from V and 5 bases from J; bases unmatched to any gene: 1. The length of the CDR3 is 13 residues. Germline V gene lookup returns CDR1 SGHNT and CDR2 YYREEE (reference sequence). The CDR3 DNA is TGTGCCAGCAGCTTGGGAGCGGGAGACGAGCAGTACTTC. Amino acid sequence: CASSLGAGDEQYF.

The genes are TRBV29-1 and TRBJ2-2; 11 nucleotides line up with TRBD2. This CDR3 spans 15 amino acids. In germline, CDR1 is SQVTM, CDR2 ANQGSEA. After removal of 6 bases from V and 5 bases from J, the junction contained 8 bases not matched to a gene. CDR3 protein: CSVTHRLAGTGELFF. DNA for the CDR3: TGCAGCGTGACACACCGACTAGCGGGAACCGGGGAGCTGTTTTTT.

Regarding this clone: Sequence at one end of the junction differs from germline and may be a read error. This chain connects TRBV6-5 to TRBJ2-7; 8 bases fit TRBD2. The CDR3 has 16 amino acids. Germline loops: CDR1 MNHEY, CDR2 SVGAGI. The CDR3 sequence is CASSYYSPGLGYGQYF. DNA for the CDR3: TGTGCCAGCAGTTACTACAGTCCGGGACTAGGCTACGGGCAGTACTTC.

The chain combines TRBV30 with TRBJ2-7; D is perhaps TRBD2 (7 bases). Per germline, CDR1 GTSNPN and CDR2 SVGIG (reference sequence). This CDR3 contains 13 residues. V was shortened by 8 bases and J by 5 bases, with 19 bases between the two germline ends. Here the CDR3 reads CAIGGGAPHEQYF. The CDR3 region has the DNA TGTGCCATCGGCGGGGGCGCGCCCCACGAGCAGTACTTC.

The V call is TRBV2, the J call TRBJ2-7, with TRBD1 matching over 11 bases. The CDR3 runs 14 residues. After removal of 5 bases from V and 7 bases from J, the junction contained 7 bases not matched to a gene. Germline lookup yields CDR1 SNHLY and CDR2 FYNNEI. The CDR3 reads CASSRRTGGREQYF. The CDR3 DNA follows: TGTGCCAGCAGTCGTAGGACAGGGGGCAGGGAGCAGTACTTC. Based on the CDR3 plus reference TRBV2 and TRBJ2-7, the full variable domain is EPEVTQTPSHQVTQMGQEVILRCVPISNHLYFYWYRQILGQKVEFLVSFYNNEISEKSEIFDDQFSVERPDGSNFTLKIRSTKLEDSAMYFCASSRRTGGREQYFGPGTRLTVT.

The chain couples TRBV9 to TRBJ2-1, with TRBD2 as a possible D gene (6 bases). With 5 bases removed from V and 0 bases from J, the gap between germline ends came to 15 bases. The CDR3 extends over 16 amino acids. Per the germline V gene, CDR1 is SGDLS and CDR2 is YYNGEE. The CDR3 region is CASSLVGRSSYNEQFF. CDR3 in DNA: TGTGCCAGCAGTCTAGTGGGGAGGAGCTCCTACAATGAGCAGTTCTTC.

V is TRBV28 and J is TRBJ2-7; 10 bases map to TRBD2. Germline loops: CDR1 MDHEN, CDR2 SYDVKM. The CDR3 is made up of 14 amino acids. The junction had 8 bases not matched to a gene; V was cut back by 6 bases and J by 6 bases. CDR3 residues: CASRHSSGSREQYF. The CDR3 nucleotides are TGTGCCAGCAGACATTCTAGCGGGAGCCGCGAGCAGTACTTC.

This rearrangement joins TRBV2 to TRBJ1-1; TRBD1 aligns across 7 bases. The CDR3 runs to 14 residues. Germline assignment: CDR1 SNHLY and CDR2 FYNNEI. Trimming cost V 6 bases and J 1 base; bases outside gene matches: 5. The CDR3 nucleotides are TGTGCCAGCAGGGAACAGGGGCGGAACACTGAAGCTTTCTTT. This translates into CASREQGRNTEAFF.

V gene TRBV7-9 combines with J gene TRBJ2-2; possibly TRBD1 for D (8 bases). Trimming took off 2 bases at V and 3 bases at J, with 22 bases between the two ends. CDR1 SEHNR and CDR2 FQNEAQ come from the germline V gene (reference sequence). This CDR3 comprises 19 residues. CDR3 in amino acids: CASSLSTGGTIRDTGELFF. The DNA of the CDR3 is TGTGCCAGCAGCTTAAGTACAGGGGGGACTATTCGAGACACCGGGGAGCTGTTTTTT.

This chain connects TRBV5-1 to TRBJ1-2; TRBD1 aligns across 9 bases. The trim removed 1 base at V and 7 bases at J, leaving 8 bases unmatched. Germline-derived CDR1 and CDR2 are SGHRS and YFSETQ. CDR3 length equals 15 residues. The CDR3 DNA sequence: TGCGCCAGCAGCTTGAGGACCTGGGACAGGGTTGGCTACACCTTC. Protein product: CASSLRTWDRVGYTF.

This sequence joins TRBV19 and TRBJ1-5; 10 bases fit TRBD1. Unmatched junction bases numbered 11, after V lost 3 bases and J lost 0 bases. Germline-derived CDR1 and CDR2 are LNHDA and SQIVND (reference sequence). The CDR3 is 19 amino acids. CDR3 DNA: TGTGCCAGTAGTATCCGGGACAGGGGAGGCCTTTATAGCAATCAGCCCCAGCATTTT. Encoded protein: CASSIRDRGGLYSNQPQHF.

The chain is built from TRBV5-6 and TRBJ1-5; D unclear. Looked up from germline, CDR1 is SGHDT and CDR2 is YYEEEE. CDR3 length: 15 amino acids. Trimming took 0 bases from V and 1 from J, leaving 8 bases between them. This CDR3 is CASSLGGGSNQPQHF. DNA of the CDR3: TGTGCCAGCAGCTTGGGGGGAGGCAGCAATCAGCCCCAGCATTTT.

The rearrangement joins TRBV6-1 to TRBJ2-1, with 7 nucleotides matching TRBD1. The CDR3 sequence is 20 residues long. Germline V lookup: CDR1 MNHNS, CDR2 SASEGT. J lost 4 bases, V lost 2 bases, and 20 bases had no gene match. The CDR3 region has the DNA TGTGCCAGCAGTGAAAGAAGGACAGGAGCCCTTCCCCTCTTTTACAATGAGCAGTTCTTC. This codes for CASSERRTGALPLFYNEQFF.

V gene TRBV20-1 combines with J gene TRBJ2-5; the D gene is possibly TRBD1 (5 bases). The V and J ends lost 3 bases and 5 bases respectively, with 7 bases between them. Germline CDR1 and CDR2: DFQATT and SNEGSKA (reference sequence). The CDR3 loop spans 11 amino acids. The CDR3 nucleotides read TGCAGTGCTAGGGGGCAGGAGACCCAGTACTTC. Residues: CSARGQETQYF.

The rearrangement joins TRBV5-8 to TRBJ2-1, with 8 bases aligning to TRBD1. With V trimmed by 0 bases and J by 0 bases, 5 bases remained unmatched. This CDR3 spans 17 amino acids. From germline, CDR1 is SGHTS and CDR2 YDEGEE. The CDR3 nucleotides read TGTGCCAGCAGCTTGGCCCTAGGACAGGGCTCCTACAATGAGCAGTTCTTC. Translation gives CASSLALGQGSYNEQFF.

A single count supports this clone. The rearrangement links TRBV15 to TRBJ2-7; a weak D match, TRBD2 (5 bases). The CDR3 runs 15 residues. Germline V gene lookup returns CDR1 LNHNV and CDR2 YYDKDF (reference sequence). Trimming cost V 4 bases and J 0 bases, with 13 bases left between them. In DNA, the CDR3 is TGTGCCACCAGCACGCTAGCAGATAGCTCCTACGAGCAGTACTTC. This sequence encodes CATSTLADSSYEQYF.